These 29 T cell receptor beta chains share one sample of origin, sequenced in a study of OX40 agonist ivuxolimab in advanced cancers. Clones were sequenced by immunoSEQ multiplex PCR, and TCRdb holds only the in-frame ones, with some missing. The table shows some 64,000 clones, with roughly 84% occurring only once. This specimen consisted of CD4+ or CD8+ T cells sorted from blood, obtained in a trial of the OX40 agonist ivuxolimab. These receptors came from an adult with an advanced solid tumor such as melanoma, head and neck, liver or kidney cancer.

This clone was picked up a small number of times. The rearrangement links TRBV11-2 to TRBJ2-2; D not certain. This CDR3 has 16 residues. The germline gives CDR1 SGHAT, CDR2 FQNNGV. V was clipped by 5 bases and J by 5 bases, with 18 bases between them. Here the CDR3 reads CASSPRTLGKTGELFF. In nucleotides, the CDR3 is TGTGCCAGCAGCCCCAGGACGCTGGGGAAAACCGGGGAGCTGTTTTTT.

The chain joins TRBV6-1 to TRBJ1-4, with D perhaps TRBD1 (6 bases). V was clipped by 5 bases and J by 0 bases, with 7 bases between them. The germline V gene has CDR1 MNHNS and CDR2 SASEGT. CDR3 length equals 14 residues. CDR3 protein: CASSKGATNEKLFF. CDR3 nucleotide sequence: TGTGCCAGCAGTAAGGGGGCAACTAATGAAAAACTGTTTTTT.

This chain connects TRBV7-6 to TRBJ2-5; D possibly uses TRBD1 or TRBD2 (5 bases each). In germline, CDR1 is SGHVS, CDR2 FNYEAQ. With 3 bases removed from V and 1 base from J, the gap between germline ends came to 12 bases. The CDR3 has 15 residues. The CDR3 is CASSFLRGGQETQYF. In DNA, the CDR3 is TGTGCCAGCAGCTTCCTGAGGGGTGGCCAAGAGACCCAGTACTTC. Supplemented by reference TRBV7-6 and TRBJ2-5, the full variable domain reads GAGVSQSPRYKVTKRGQDVALRCDPISGHVSLYWYRQALGQGPEFLTYFNYEAQQDKSGLPNDRFSAERPEGSISTLTIQRTEQRDSAMYRCASSFLRGGQETQYFGPGTRLLVL.

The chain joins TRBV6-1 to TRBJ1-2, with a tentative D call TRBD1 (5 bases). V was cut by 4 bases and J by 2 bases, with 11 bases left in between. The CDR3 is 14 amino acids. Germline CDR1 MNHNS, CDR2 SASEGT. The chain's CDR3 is CASSVRGSNYGYTF. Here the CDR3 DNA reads TGTGCCAGCAGTGTGCGGGGGTCAAACTATGGCTACACCTTC.

CDR3 in amino acids: CASSGAVGPGGGKLFF. The CDR3, as DNA: TGTGCCAGCAGTGGGGCAGTTGGGCCCGGAGGGGGAAAACTGTTTTTT. The chain is built from TRBV2 and TRBJ1-4; TRBD1 is a possible D gene (6 bases). Trimming stripped 4 bases from V and 10 bases from J, with 22 bases between. The germline V gene has CDR1 SNHLY and CDR2 FYNNEI. This CDR3 contains 16 residues.

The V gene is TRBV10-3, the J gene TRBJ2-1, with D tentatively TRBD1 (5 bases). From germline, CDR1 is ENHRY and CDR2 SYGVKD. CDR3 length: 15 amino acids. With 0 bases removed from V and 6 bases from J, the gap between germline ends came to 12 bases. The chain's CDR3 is CAISESRQGINEQFF. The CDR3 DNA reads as TGTGCCATCAGTGAGTCAAGGCAGGGCATCAATGAGCAGTTCTTC.

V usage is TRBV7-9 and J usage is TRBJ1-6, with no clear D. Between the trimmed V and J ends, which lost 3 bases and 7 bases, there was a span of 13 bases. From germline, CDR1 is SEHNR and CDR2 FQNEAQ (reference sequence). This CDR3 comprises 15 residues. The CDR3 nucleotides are TGTGCCAGCAGCTTGAGTTTGGCAGTAAATTCACCCCTCCACTTT. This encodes CASSLSLAVNSPLHF.

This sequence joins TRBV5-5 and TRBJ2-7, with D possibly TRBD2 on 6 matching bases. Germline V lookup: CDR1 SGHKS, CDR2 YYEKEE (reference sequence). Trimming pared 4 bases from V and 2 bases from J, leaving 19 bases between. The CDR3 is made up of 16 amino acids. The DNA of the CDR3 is TGTGCCAGCAGCGGCTGGGTGGGGGGAACCCCCTACGAGCAGTACTTC. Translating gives CASSGWVGGTPYEQYF.

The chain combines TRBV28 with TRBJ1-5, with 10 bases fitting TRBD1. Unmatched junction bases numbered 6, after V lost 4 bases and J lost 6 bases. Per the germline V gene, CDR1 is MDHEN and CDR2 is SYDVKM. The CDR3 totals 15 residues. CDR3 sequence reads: CASSSGTGVFQPQHF. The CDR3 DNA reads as TGTGCCAGCAGTTCCGGGACAGGGGTATTTCAGCCCCAGCATTTT.

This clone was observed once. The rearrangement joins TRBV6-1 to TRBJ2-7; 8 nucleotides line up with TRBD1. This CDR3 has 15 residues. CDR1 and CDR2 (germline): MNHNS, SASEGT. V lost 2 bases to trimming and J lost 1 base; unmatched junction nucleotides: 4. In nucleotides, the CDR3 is TGTGCCAGCAGTGAACGACAGGGGATTTCCTACGAGCAGTACTTC. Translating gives CASSERQGISYEQYF.

CDR3 sequence: CASSSGTGVPILHF. In DNA, the CDR3 is TGCGCCAGCAGCTCCGGGACAGGGGTCCCCATTCTCCACTTT. This chain connects TRBV5-1 to TRBJ1-6; 10 bases align to TRBD1. Germline-derived CDR1 and CDR2 are SGHRS and YFSETQ. The CDR3 covers 14 residues. The junction had 10 bases not matched to a gene; V was cut back by 3 bases and J by 16 bases.

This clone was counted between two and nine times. CDR3 nucleotides: TGTGCCGGAAAACAGGGGAACACTGAAGCTTTCTTT. Translated, it gives CAGKQGNTEAFF. The V call is TRBV6-1, the J call TRBJ1-1, with D perhaps matching TRBD1 (6 bases). Per germline, CDR1 MNHNS and CDR2 SASEGT. Trimming took off 11 bases at V and 1 base at J, with 11 bases between the two ends. This CDR3 is built from 12 residues.

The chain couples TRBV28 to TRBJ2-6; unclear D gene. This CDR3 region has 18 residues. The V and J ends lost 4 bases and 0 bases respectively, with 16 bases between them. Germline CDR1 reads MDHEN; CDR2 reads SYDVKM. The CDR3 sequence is CASSYPSSPSSGANVLTF. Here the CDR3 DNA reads TGTGCCAGCAGTTACCCGTCTTCACCCTCCTCTGGGGCCAACGTCCTGACTTTC.

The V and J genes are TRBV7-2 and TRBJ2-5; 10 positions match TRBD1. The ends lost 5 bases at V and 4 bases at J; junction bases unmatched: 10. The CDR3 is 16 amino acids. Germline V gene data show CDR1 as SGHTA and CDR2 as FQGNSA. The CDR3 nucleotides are TGTGCCAGCAGCCGGGTCGACAGGGGGCAGATAGAGACCCAGTACTTC. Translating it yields CASSRVDRGQIETQYF.

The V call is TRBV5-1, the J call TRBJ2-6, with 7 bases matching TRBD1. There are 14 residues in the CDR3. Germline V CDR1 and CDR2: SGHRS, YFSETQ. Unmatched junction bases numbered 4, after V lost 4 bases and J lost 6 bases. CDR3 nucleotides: TGCGCCAGCAGCGAAGGGGGCGCGGCCAACGTCCTGACTTTC. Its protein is CASSEGGAANVLTF.

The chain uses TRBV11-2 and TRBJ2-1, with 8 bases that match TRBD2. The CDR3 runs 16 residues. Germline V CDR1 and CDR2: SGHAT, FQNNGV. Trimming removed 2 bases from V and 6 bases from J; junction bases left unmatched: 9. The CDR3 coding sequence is TGTGCCAGCAGCTTACTAGTCGGGAGGGTTGGCAATGAGCAGTTCTTC. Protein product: CASSLLVGRVGNEQFF.

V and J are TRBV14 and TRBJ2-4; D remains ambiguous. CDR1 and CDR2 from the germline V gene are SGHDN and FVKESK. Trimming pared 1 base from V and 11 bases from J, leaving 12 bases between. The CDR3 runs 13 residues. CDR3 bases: TGTGCCAGCAGCCAAGTGCTTACCGGGTTTCAGTACTTC. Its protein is CASSQVLTGFQYF.

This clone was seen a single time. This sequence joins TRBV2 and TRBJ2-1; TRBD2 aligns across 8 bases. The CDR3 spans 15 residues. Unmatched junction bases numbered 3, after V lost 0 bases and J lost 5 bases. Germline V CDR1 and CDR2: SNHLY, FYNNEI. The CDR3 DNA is TGTGCCAGCAGTGAAGCGCGGGGGGCGAACAATGAGCAGTTCTTC. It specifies CASSEARGANNEQFF. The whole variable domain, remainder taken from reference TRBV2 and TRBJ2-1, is EPEVTQTPSHQVTQMGQEVILRCVPISNHLYFYWYRQILGQKVEFLVSFYNNEISEKSEIFDDQFSVERPDGSNFTLKIRSTKLEDSAMYFCASSEARGANNEQFFGPGTRLTVL.

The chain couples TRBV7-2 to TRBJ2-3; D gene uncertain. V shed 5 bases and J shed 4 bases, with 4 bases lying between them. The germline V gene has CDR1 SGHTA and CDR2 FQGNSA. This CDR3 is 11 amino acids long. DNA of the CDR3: TGTGCCAGCAGCGGTGCAGATACGCAGTATTTT. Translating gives CASSGADTQYF. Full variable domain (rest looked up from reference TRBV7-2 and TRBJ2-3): GAGVSQSPSNKVTEKGKDVELRCDPISGHTALYWYRQSLGQGLEFLIYFQGNSAPDKSGLPSDRFSAERTGGSVSTLTIQRTQQEDSAVYLCASSGADTQYFGPGTRLTVL.

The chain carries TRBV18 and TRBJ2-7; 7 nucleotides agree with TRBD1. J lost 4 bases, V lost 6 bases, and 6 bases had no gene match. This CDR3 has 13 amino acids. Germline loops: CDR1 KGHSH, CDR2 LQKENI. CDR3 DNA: TGTGCCAGCTCCTCCGGGACAGATTACGAGCAGTACTTC. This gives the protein CASSSGTDYEQYF.

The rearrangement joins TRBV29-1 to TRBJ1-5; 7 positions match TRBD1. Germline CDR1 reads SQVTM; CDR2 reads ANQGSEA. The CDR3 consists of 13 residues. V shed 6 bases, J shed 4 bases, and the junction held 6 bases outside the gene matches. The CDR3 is CSVAGQANQPQHF. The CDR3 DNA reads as TGCAGCGTCGCAGGACAGGCTAATCAGCCCCAGCATTTT.

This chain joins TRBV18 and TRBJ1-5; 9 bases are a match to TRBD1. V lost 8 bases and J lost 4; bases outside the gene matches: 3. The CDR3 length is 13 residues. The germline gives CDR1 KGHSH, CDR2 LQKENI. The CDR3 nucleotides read TGTGCCAGCCGACAGGGGGGAAATCAGCCCCAGCATTTT. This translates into CASRQGGNQPQHF.

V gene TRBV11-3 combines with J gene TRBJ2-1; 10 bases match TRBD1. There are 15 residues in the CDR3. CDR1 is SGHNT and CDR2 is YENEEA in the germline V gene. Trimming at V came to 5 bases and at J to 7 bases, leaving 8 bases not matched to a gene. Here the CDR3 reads CASSHRDRGLNEQFF. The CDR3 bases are TGTGCCAGCAGCCACCGGGACAGGGGTTTGAATGAGCAGTTCTTC.

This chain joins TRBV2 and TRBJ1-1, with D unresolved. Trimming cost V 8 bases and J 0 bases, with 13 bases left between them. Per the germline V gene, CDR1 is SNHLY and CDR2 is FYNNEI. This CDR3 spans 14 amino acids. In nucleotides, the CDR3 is TGTGCCAGCGAGTGGGCCCCAATGAACACTGAAGCTTTCTTT. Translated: CASEWAPMNTEAFF.

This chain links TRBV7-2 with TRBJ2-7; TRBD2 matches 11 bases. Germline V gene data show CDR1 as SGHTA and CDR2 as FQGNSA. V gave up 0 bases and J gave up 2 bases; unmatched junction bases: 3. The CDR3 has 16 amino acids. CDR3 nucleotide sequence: TGTGCCAGCAGCTTAGCTAGCGGGGGGGCCCCCTACGAGCAGTACTTC. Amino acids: CASSLASGGAPYEQYF.

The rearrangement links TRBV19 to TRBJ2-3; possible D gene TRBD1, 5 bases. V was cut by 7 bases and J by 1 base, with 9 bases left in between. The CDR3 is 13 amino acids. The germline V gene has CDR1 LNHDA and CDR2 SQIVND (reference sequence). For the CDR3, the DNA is TGTGCCAGTAATCTAGGGGGCACAGATACGCAGTATTTT. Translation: CASNLGGTDTQYF.

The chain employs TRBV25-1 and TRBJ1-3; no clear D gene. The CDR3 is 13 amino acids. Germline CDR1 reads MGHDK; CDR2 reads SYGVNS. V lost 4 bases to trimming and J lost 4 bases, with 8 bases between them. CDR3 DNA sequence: TGTGCCAGCAGTGGAACGGGGGGAAACACCATATATTTT. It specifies CASSGTGGNTIYF.

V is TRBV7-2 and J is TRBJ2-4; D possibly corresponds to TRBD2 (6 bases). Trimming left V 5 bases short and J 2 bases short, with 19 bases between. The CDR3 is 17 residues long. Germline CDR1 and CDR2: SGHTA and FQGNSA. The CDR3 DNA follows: TGTGCCAGCAGCCTTGGGCGGGGCCCTTCTCCCAAAAACATTCAGTACTTC. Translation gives CASSLGRGPSPKNIQYF.

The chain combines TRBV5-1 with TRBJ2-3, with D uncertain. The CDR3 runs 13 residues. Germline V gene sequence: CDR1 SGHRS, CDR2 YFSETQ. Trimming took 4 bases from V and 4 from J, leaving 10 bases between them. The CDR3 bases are TGCGCCAGCAGCGAAGGCAGCCCAGATACGCAGTATTTT. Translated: CASSEGSPDTQYF.